The 10 T cell receptor beta chains listed next were all sequenced from one sample in a study of shared clonotypes between healthy human individuals. Clones were sequenced by immunoSEQ multiplex PCR, and TCRdb holds only the in-frame ones, with some missing. The sample carries around 500,000 clones, around 73% recorded once. Material for sequencing was PBMCs. The receptors were gathered from a woman in her 40s in good health. Some clones in this sample may be carry-over from other donors' samples.

The CDR3 region is CASRELLNTEAFF. CDR3 sequence (DNA): TGTGCCAGCCGGGAACTACTGAACACTGAAGCTTTCTTT. V and J are TRBV27 and TRBJ1-1; no clear D gene. There are 13 residues in the CDR3. Germline-derived CDR1 and CDR2 are MNHEY and SMNVEV (reference sequence). The V end was cut by 8 bases, the J end by 0 bases, with 10 bases between.

This clone was observed a handful of times. CDR3 in amino acids: CASSLAGGFDEQFF. For the CDR3, the DNA is TGTGCCAGCAGCCTAGCGGGAGGGTTCGATGAGCAGTTCTTC. V usage is TRBV7-3 and J usage is TRBJ2-1; TRBD2 agrees at 12 bases. CDR3 length equals 14 residues. V trimming: 5 bases; J trimming: 8 bases; junction bases outside the gene matches: 4. Germline assignment: CDR1 SGHTA and CDR2 FQGTGA.

Remarks on this clone: One base separates it from a far larger clone, so it is likely a read error. Other DNA variants within this sample encode the same CDR3. The chain employs TRBV4-2 and TRBJ1-1; perhaps TRBD1 as D (6 bases). Germline V CDR1 and CDR2: LGHNA, YNFKEQ. This CDR3 comprises 16 residues. The CDR3 loop is CASSQGDTHTNTEAFF. In DNA form, the CDR3 reads TGTGCCAGCAGCCAAGGGGACACTCACACCAACACCGAAGCTTTCTTT.

The V gene is TRBV4-3, the J gene TRBJ2-3, with no clear D. Looked up from germline, CDR1 is LGHNA and CDR2 is YSLEER. Trimming took off 2 bases at V and 0 bases at J, with 6 bases between the two ends. This CDR3 is 14 amino acids long. The CDR3: CASSQLHSTDTQYF. The CDR3 DNA follows: TGCGCCAGCAGCCAATTACACAGCACAGATACGCAGTATTTT.

In this sample, this clone turned up a few times. An end of the junction differs from the germline gene, which may be a read error. J is TRBJ2-7 and V is TRBV11-3; tentative D call: TRBD2 (6 bases). The CDR3 sequence is 14 residues long. From germline, CDR1 is SGHNT and CDR2 YENEEA. In DNA form, the CDR3 reads TGTGCCAGCAGCGTCTACCGGGACTCCGACGAGCAGTACTTC. Protein: CASSVYRDSDEQYF.

The genes are TRBV7-2 and TRBJ2-5; 8 bases are a match to TRBD1. V shed 3 bases and J 3 bases; nucleotides not matched to a gene: 6. The CDR3 has 15 residues. Germline CDR1 is SGHTA and CDR2 is FQGNSA. The CDR3 sequence: CASSFQQTGEETQYF. DNA for the CDR3: TGTGCCAGCAGCTTCCAACAGACAGGGGAAGAGACCCAGTACTTC.

This chain uses TRBV2 with TRBJ2-1, with D hard to call. CDR1 is SNHLY, CDR2 FYNNEI, per germline. CDR3 length: 12 residues. The V gene lost 4 bases and the J gene lost 10 bases, with 11 bases spanning the gap. The CDR3 region has the DNA TGTGCCAGCAGTGTGGGATCCACGGAGCAGTTCTTC. It codes for CASSVGSTEQFF.

This sequence joins TRBV30 and TRBJ1-1; D might be TRBD1 (5 bases). The CDR3 spans 15 residues. Germline V CDR1 and CDR2: GTSNPN, SVGIG (reference sequence). The V gene lost 0 bases and the J gene lost 4 bases, with 15 bases spanning the gap. The DNA for the CDR3 is TGTGCCTGGAGTGTAACGGGGGGTGGTCGCACTGAAGCTTTCTTT. This sequence encodes CAWSVTGGGRTEAFF.

This chain joins TRBV4-1 and TRBJ2-7; TRBD2 matches 13 bases. Germline-derived CDR1 and CDR2 are MGHRA and YSYEKL. The V segment lost 4 bases and the J segment 7 bases; nucleotides outside the gene matches: 4. CDR3 length: 14 amino acids. CDR3 region: CASSPTSGRGEQYF. CDR3 DNA sequence: TGCGCCAGCAGCCCCACTAGCGGGAGGGGAGAGCAGTACTTC.

This chain links TRBV10-3 with TRBJ1-2, with a tentative D call TRBD1 (5 bases). Germline V gene data show CDR1 as ENHRY and CDR2 as SYGVKD. The CDR3 sequence is 14 residues long. Deletions cut 0 bases from V and 8 bases from J, with 13 bases between. In DNA, the CDR3 is TGTGCCATCAGTGAGTCTAGAACCGGGGGAGGCTACACCTTC. It yields the protein CAISESRTGGGYTF.